Here is one T cell receptor (beta chain) with its context. This sample is part of a study of blood T cell repertoires in COVID-19. Overall study: Samples of COVID-19 (acute and convalescent) were obtained from the United States, Italy and Spain. T cells, B-cell-depleted T cells, or PBMCs supplied cDNA or gDNA.

CDR1 MDHEN and CDR2 SYDVKM come from the germline V gene. The CDR3 extends over 12 amino acids. The V end lost 6 bases, the J end lost 5 bases, and 7 bases lay between the germline ends. Profiling relied on immunoSEQ multiplex PCR, and the TCRdb table lists in-frame clones only, not all of them. The data show under 200,000 clones, approximately 91% seen once. The receptor comes from a man aged 50-60 years with acute or convalescent COVID-19. The sequenced sample consisted of peripheral blood. The J gene is TRBJ1-4, the V gene TRBV28; tentative D call: TRBD1 (5 bases). CDR3 nucleotide sequence: TGTGCCAGCAGGGAGGGGAATGAAAAACTGTTTTTT. Translation: CASREGNEKLFF.